This TCR beta chain derives from a study of blood T cell repertoires in COVID-19. TCRdb's copy holds only in-frame clones and misses some; the assay was immunoSEQ multiplex PCR. The sample holds about 290,000 clones; approximately 88% are singletons and the top ten take 1.5% to 2%. All recovered Cohort 3 donors got two negative PCRs, got clearance, or saw symptom resolution. This CDR3 has 16 amino acids. V gave up 4 bases and J gave up 5 bases; unmatched junction bases: 13. This clone was found once. J is TRBJ1-1 and V is TRBV6-7; 7 positions match TRBD1. TRBV6-7 is reported as an ORF; its role is uncertain. This TCR was recovered from a middle-aged woman who had recovered from COVID-19. The sequenced sample was PBMCs or T cells enriched from blood (not recorded which). The chain's CDR3 is CASSSQDRAVETEAFF. The CDR3 DNA sequence: TGTGCCAGCAGTTCCCAAGACAGGGCGGTCGAGACTGAAGCTTTCTTT.